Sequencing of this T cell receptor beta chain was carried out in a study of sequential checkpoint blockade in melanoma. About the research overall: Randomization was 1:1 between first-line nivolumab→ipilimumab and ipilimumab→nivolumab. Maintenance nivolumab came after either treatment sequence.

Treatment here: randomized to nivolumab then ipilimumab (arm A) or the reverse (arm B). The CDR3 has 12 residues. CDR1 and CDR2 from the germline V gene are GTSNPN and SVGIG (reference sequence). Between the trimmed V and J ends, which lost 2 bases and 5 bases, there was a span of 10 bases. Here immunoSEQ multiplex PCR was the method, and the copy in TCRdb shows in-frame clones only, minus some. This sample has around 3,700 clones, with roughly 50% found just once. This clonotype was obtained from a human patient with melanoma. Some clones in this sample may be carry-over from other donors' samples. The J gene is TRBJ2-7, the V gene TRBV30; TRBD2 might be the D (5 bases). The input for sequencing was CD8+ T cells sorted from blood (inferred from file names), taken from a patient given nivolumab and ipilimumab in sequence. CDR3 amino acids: CAWSPSGNEQYF. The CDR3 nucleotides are TGTGCCTGGAGTCCCTCGGGGAACGAGCAGTACTTC.